These 22 T cell receptor beta chains share one sample of origin, sequenced in a study of shared clonotypes between healthy human individuals. Profiled with immunoSEQ multiplex PCR; TCRdb holds only in-frame clones, not every one. The sample lists about 2 million clones; 90% to 95% were seen once. Sequencing was carried out using naive CD4+ T cells sorted from blood. Indicated subset: CD45RA+ positively selected. The receptors originated from a man between 18 and 35 years old in good health.

The CDR3 loop reads CASSSLSGNTIYF. DNA for the CDR3: TGTGCCAGCAGTTCCTTATCTGGAAACACCATATATTTT. The chain joins TRBV6-6 to TRBJ1-3, with D uncertain. Germline loops: CDR1 MNHNY, CDR2 SVGAGI (reference sequence). The CDR3 is 13 amino acids. V was clipped by 4 bases and J by 1 base, with 5 bases between them.

The rearrangement uses TRBV7-2 and TRBJ1-2, with unresolved D. Trimming left V 5 bases short and J 6 bases short, with 13 bases between. The CDR3 totals 13 residues. CDR1 is SGHTA and CDR2 is FQGNSA in the germline V gene. The CDR3 reads CASSLRWENGYTF. The CDR3 DNA reads TGTGCCAGCAGCCTAAGGTGGGAAAATGGCTACACCTTC.

This rearrangement joins TRBV6-6 to TRBJ2-7; no definite D call. This CDR3 contains 15 residues. Germline assignment: CDR1 MNHNY and CDR2 SVGAGI (reference sequence). Trimming removed 2 bases at V and 0 bases at J, with 11 bases between. CDR3 amino acids: CASSYRRLNSYEQYF. In DNA, the CDR3 is TGTGCCAGCAGTTACCGCCGGTTGAACTCCTACGAGCAGTACTTC.

This chain joins TRBV10-3 and TRBJ2-3; tentatively, D is TRBD2 (5 bases). The V gene lost 7 bases and the J gene lost 5 bases, with 7 bases spanning the gap. Looked up from germline, CDR1 is ENHRY and CDR2 is SYGVKD. There are 11 residues in the CDR3. CDR3 sequence: CAITRGDTQYF. In DNA form, the CDR3 reads TGTGCCATCACCCGGGGAGATACGCAGTATTTT.

About this clone itself: This sample includes further DNA sequences coding for the same CDR3. V and J are TRBV5-1 and TRBJ1-3; D gene uncertain. Germline CDR1 reads SGHRS; CDR2 reads YFSETQ. Between the trimmed V and J ends, which lost 4 bases and 0 bases, there was a span of 8 bases. CDR3 length: 14 residues. The CDR3 sequence is CASSRASSGNTIYF. As DNA, the CDR3 is TGCGCCAGCAGCCGAGCCTCCTCTGGAAACACCATATATTTT.

The CDR3 region has the DNA TGCAGCGTGTCGACGGGTGATACGCAGTATTTT. Its translation: CSVSTGDTQYF. V is TRBV29-1 and J is TRBJ2-3, with unresolved D. This CDR3 has 11 residues. The V and J ends lost 6 bases and 6 bases respectively, with 10 bases between them. In germline, CDR1 is SQVTM, CDR2 ANQGSEA.

This chain joins TRBV28 and TRBJ2-7; 7 bases are shared with TRBD1. Trimming removed 6 bases from V and 2 bases from J; junction bases left unmatched: 10. CDR1 and CDR2 (germline): MDHEN, SYDVKM. The CDR3 extends over 15 amino acids. Written as DNA, the CDR3 is TGTGCCAGCAGCCCACAGGGGCGGTTGACCTACGAGCAGTACTTC. It yields the protein CASSPQGRLTYEQYF.

This clone was counted once. The V and J genes are TRBV2 and TRBJ2-7; 7 bases fit TRBD1. Germline assignment: CDR1 SNHLY and CDR2 FYNNEI. The ends lost 6 bases at V and 7 bases at J; junction bases unmatched: 15. The CDR3 covers 15 residues. The CDR3 spells CASSDPGQNLREQYF. In DNA, the CDR3 is TGTGCCAGCAGCGACCCGGGACAGAACCTTAGAGAGCAGTACTTC.

The J gene is TRBJ1-2, the V gene TRBV30; D unresolved. V was cut by 0 bases and J by 8 bases, with 19 bases left in between. Germline CDR1 is GTSNPN and CDR2 is SVGIG (reference sequence). The CDR3 totals 15 residues. The CDR3 DNA sequence: TGTGCCTGGAGTGTACGGCCGTTAGGGCCGAACGGCTACACCTTC. Translation: CAWSVRPLGPNGYTF.

CDR3 amino acids: CAIPGPNTDTQYF. CDR3 in DNA: TGTGCCATACCGGGACCTAACACAGATACGCAGTATTTT. The gene calls are TRBV10-3 and TRBJ2-3; the D gene could be TRBD1 or TRBD2 (5 bases each). Per germline, CDR1 ENHRY and CDR2 SYGVKD. This CDR3 has 13 amino acids. Between the trimmed V and J ends, which lost 9 bases and 2 bases, there was a span of 12 bases.

The chain combines TRBV5-6 with TRBJ2-7, with 11 nucleotides matching TRBD2. The CDR3 totals 17 residues. Per germline, CDR1 SGHDT and CDR2 YYEEEE. V was pared by 2 bases and J by 3 bases, with 10 bases of the junction left unmatched. The CDR3 region has the DNA TGTGCCAGCAGCTTTCAGGGGCTAGCGGGAGGCGACTACGAGCAGTACTTC. Translated: CASSFQGLAGGDYEQYF. Full variable domain (rest looked up from reference TRBV5-6 and TRBJ2-7): DAGVTQSPTHLIKTRGQQVTLRCSPKSGHDTVSWYQQALGQGPQFIFQYYEEEERQRGNFPDRFSGHQFPNYSSELNVNALLLGDSALYLCASSFQGLAGGDYEQYFGPGTRLTVT.

In its sample, this clone was seen once. The rearrangement links TRBV7-9 to TRBJ2-7; 8 bases align to TRBD2. Per germline, CDR1 SEHNR and CDR2 FQNEAQ (reference sequence). Germline trimming cut 5 bases from V and 1 base from J; bases unmatched to any gene: 10. There are 16 residues in the CDR3. The CDR3 loop reads CASSPDLGRGSYEQYF. DNA for the CDR3: TGTGCCAGCAGCCCAGATCTCGGGAGGGGTTCCTACGAGCAGTACTTC. Full variable domain (rest looked up from reference TRBV7-9 and TRBJ2-7): DTGVSQNPRHKITKRGQNVTFRCDPISEHNRLYWYRQTLGQGPEFLTYFQNEAQLEKSRLLSDRFSAERPKGSFSTLEIQRTEQGDSAMYLCASSPDLGRGSYEQYFGPGTRLTVT.

CDR3 coding DNA: TGCGCCAGCAGCCAAGCCCCCACTGTGAACACTGAAGCTTTCTTT. Its protein is CASSQAPTVNTEAFF. The rearrangement uses TRBV4-3 and TRBJ1-1; D uncertain. Deletions cut 1 base from V and 0 bases from J, with 9 bases between. Germline assignment: CDR1 LGHNA and CDR2 YSLEER. The CDR3 is 15 amino acids.

About this clone: At one of its ends the junction is not consistent with the germline gene, which may arise from a read error. V gene TRBV7-7 combines with J gene TRBJ2-3, with D tentatively TRBD2 (6 bases). The CDR3 is made up of 13 amino acids. Germline V gene lookup returns CDR1 SSHAT and CDR2 FNYEAQ (reference sequence). The CDR3 here is CASSPGRADTQYF. CDR3 nucleotides: TGTGCTAGCAGCCCCGGGAGAGCAGATACGCAGTATTTT.

This chain connects TRBV5-1 to TRBJ1-1; D uncertain. The germline V gene has CDR1 SGHRS and CDR2 YFSETQ. Trimming shortened V by 3 bases and J by 4 bases, and 13 bases separated the two germline ends. This CDR3 has 14 amino acids. The CDR3 DNA sequence: TGCGCCAGCAGCTACCGGGCCTCAAGCACTGAAGCTTTCTTT. This gives the protein CASSYRASSTEAFF. The variable domain in full, completed from reference TRBV5-1 and TRBJ1-1, reads KAGVTQTPRYLIKTRGQQVTLSCSPISGHRSVSWYQQTPGQGLQFLFEYFSETQRNKGNFPGRFSGRQFSNSRSEMNVSTLELGDSALYLCASSYRASSTEAFFGQGTRLTVV.

The rearrangement joins TRBV29-1 to TRBJ1-1, with D possibly TRBD1 on 6 matching bases. V lost 5 bases, J lost 1 base, and 17 bases lay in between. CDR1 is SQVTM and CDR2 is ANQGSEA in the germline V gene. The length of the CDR3 is 15 residues. For the CDR3, the DNA is TGCAGCGTTCCCGGCAGGGGCTCTGGGAACACTGAAGCTTTCTTT. This translates into CSVPGRGSGNTEAFF. The full variable domain, rest sourced from reference TRBV29-1 and TRBJ1-1, is SAVISQKPSRDICQRGTSLTIQCQVDSQVTMMFWYRQQPGQSLTLIATANQGSEATYESGFVIDKFPISRPNLTFSTLTVSNMSPEDSSIYLCSVPGRGSGNTEAFFGQGTRLTVV.

The chain employs TRBV7-9 and TRBJ2-7; tentatively, D is TRBD1 or TRBD2 (6 bases each). The V end lost 5 bases, the J end lost 7 bases, and 12 bases lay between the germline ends. The CDR3 sequence is 12 residues long. In germline, CDR1 is SEHNR, CDR2 FQNEAQ (reference sequence). Here the CDR3 DNA reads TGTGCCAGCAGCAAAGAGGGGGGAGAGCAGTACTTC. It specifies CASSKEGGEQYF. Variable domain in full (rest from reference TRBV7-9 and TRBJ2-7): DTGVSQNPRHKITKRGQNVTFRCDPISEHNRLYWYRQTLGQGPEFLTYFQNEAQLEKSRLLSDRFSAERPKGSFSTLEIQRTEQGDSAMYLCASSKEGGEQYFGPGTRLTVT.

The CDR3: CASSLRNTEAFF. DNA of the CDR3: TGTGCCAGCAGCTTGCGTAACACTGAAGCTTTCTTT. This chain uses TRBV5-4 with TRBJ1-1; D not resolved. The CDR3 spans 12 residues. Germline-derived CDR1 and CDR2 are SGHNT and YYREEE (reference sequence). V lost 1 base and J lost 2, with 3 bases in between.

The chain uses TRBV29-1 and TRBJ2-5; TRBD2 matches at 13 bases. After removal of 3 bases from V and 4 bases from J, the junction contained 11 bases not matched to a gene. The CDR3 is 17 amino acids. Germline assignment: CDR1 SQVTM and CDR2 ANQGSEA. The CDR3 DNA follows: TGCAGCGTTGACGGGACTAGCGGGGAAGGGCTTAGAGAGACCCAGTACTTC. Its protein is CSVDGTSGEGLRETQYF.

The genes are TRBV27 and TRBJ1-6; no definite D call. The CDR3 length is 16 residues. The V and J ends lost 0 bases and 5 bases respectively, with 11 bases between them. Germline V CDR1 and CDR2: MNHEY, SMNVEV (reference sequence). The CDR3 here is CASSLSARVDNSPLHF. The DNA of the CDR3 is TGTGCCAGCAGTTTATCTGCCCGGGTCGATAATTCACCCCTCCACTTT.

V is TRBV6-5 and J is TRBJ1-5; 7 nucleotides line up with TRBD1. Germline V lookup: CDR1 MNHEY, CDR2 SVGAGI. The CDR3 contains 15 residues. The ends lost 8 bases at V and 7 bases at J; junction bases unmatched: 14. CDR3 residues: CASRPGDRVRQPQHF. The CDR3 DNA sequence: TGTGCCAGCCGTCCCGGCGACAGGGTAAGGCAGCCCCAGCATTTT.

The chain recombines TRBV11-2 with TRBJ1-2; perhaps TRBD1 as D (6 bases). This CDR3 has 15 amino acids. V lost 0 bases to trimming and J lost 6 bases, with 14 bases between them. The V gene's germline CDR1 is SGHAT and CDR2 FQNNGV. The CDR3 DNA follows: TGTGCCAGCAGCTTAGACGGGCTGGGGGGCGATGGCTACACCTTC. Translation gives CASSLDGLGGDGYTF.